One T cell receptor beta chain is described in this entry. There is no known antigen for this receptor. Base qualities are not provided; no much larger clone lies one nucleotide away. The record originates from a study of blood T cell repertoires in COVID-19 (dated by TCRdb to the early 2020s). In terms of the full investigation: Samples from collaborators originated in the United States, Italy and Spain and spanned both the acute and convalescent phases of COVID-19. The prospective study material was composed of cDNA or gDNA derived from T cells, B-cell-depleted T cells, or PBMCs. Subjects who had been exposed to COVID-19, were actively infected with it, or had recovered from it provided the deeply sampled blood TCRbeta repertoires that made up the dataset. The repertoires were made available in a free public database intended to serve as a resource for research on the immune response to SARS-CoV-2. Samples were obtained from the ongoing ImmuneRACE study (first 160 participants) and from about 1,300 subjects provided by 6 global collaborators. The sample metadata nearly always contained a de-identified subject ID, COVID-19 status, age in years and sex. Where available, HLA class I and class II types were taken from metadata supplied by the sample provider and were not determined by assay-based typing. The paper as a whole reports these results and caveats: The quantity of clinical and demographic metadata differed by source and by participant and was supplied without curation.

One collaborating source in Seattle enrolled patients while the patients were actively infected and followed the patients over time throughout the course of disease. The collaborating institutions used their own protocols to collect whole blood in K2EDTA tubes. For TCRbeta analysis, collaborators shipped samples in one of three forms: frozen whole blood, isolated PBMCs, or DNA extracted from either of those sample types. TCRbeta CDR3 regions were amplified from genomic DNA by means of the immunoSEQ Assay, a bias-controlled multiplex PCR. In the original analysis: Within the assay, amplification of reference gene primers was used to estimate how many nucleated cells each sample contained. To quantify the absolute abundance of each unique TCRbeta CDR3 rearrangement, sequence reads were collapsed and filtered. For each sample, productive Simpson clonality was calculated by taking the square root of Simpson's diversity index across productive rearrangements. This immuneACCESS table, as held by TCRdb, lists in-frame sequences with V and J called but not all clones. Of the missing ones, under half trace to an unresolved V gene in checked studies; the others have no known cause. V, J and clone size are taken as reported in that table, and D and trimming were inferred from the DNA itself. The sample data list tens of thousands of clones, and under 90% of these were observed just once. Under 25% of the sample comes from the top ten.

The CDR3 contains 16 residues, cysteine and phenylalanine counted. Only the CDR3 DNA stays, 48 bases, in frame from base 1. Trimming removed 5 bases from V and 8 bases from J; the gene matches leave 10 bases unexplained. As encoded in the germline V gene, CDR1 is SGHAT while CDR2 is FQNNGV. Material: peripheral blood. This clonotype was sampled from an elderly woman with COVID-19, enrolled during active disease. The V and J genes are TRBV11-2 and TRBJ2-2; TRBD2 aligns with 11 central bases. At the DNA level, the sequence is TGTGCCAGCAGCCTTCTAGCGGGAGGTTCCCGTGGGGAGCTGTTTTTT. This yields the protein CASSLLAGGSRGELFF.